These 8 T cell receptor beta chains originate from one sample sequenced in a study of pediatric ulcerative colitis. During colonoscopy, one to two rectal pinch biopsies were collected. Only in-frame clones appear in the TCRdb table, and some are missing; sequencing was by immunoSEQ multiplex PCR. The data contain tens of thousands of clones, roughly 72% of them singletons. Sample: gut tissue. All receptors derive from a boy aged 5 to 17 with moderate ulcerative colitis.

The rearrangement links TRBV7-2 to TRBJ1-5; D ambiguous. This CDR3 is built from 14 residues. Germline loops: CDR1 SGHTA, CDR2 FQGNSA. Between the trimmed V and J ends, which lost 0 bases and 0 bases, there was a span of 3 bases. The CDR3 spells CASSLAVSNQPQHF. DNA for the CDR3: TGTGCCAGCAGCTTAGCAGTTAGCAATCAGCCCCAGCATTTT.

The chain carries TRBV27 and TRBJ1-5; D uncertain. CDR3 length equals 15 residues. Germline CDR1 MNHEY, CDR2 SMNVEV (reference sequence). The V end was cut by 2 bases, the J end by 2 bases, with 10 bases between. The CDR3 nucleotides read TGTGCCAGCAGTTTAAGCCAGACGGGCAATCAGCCCCAGCATTTT. It specifies CASSLSQTGNQPQHF.

The chain couples TRBV6-5 to TRBJ2-5; the D call may be TRBD1 or TRBD2 (6 bases each). Trimming cost V 2 bases and J 5 bases, with 18 bases left between them. The CDR3 has 16 residues. Germline CDR1 reads MNHEY; CDR2 reads SVGAGI. CDR3 nucleotides: TGTGCCAGCAGTTACCTGTCCCTTACAGGGAGGGAGACCCAGTACTTC. Translation: CASSYLSLTGRETQYF.

The rearrangement uses TRBV7-9 and TRBJ2-7, with 7 bases lining up with TRBD2. Germline V lookup: CDR1 SEHNR, CDR2 FQNEAQ (reference sequence). Trimming at V came to 9 bases and at J to 2 bases, leaving 7 bases not matched to a gene. The CDR3 is 13 residues long. This chain's CDR3 is CASMGREAYEQYF. CDR3 in DNA: TGTGCCAGTATGGGGAGGGAAGCCTACGAGCAGTACTTC.

This chain links TRBV19 with TRBJ2-5; no definite D call. The CDR3 is made up of 16 amino acids. CDR1 and CDR2 (germline): LNHDA, SQIVND (reference sequence). V was shortened by 1 base and J by 1 base, with 13 bases between the two germline ends. CDR3 sequence: CASSIGGRWGQETQYF. The CDR3 DNA reads TGTGCCAGTAGTATAGGTGGTAGGTGGGGCCAAGAGACCCAGTACTTC.

The V gene is TRBV7-9, the J gene TRBJ1-1, with TRBD1 as a possible D gene (5 bases). This CDR3 comprises 13 residues. V lost 7 bases and J lost 3, with 12 bases in between. Germline V gene sequence: CDR1 SEHNR, CDR2 FQNEAQ (reference sequence). CDR3 DNA: TGTGCCAGCATTTCAGTCAGGGACACTGAAGCTTTCTTT. Translation: CASISVRDTEAFF.

CDR3 region: CASSTDRANTEAFF. The CDR3 bases are TGCGCCAGCTCCACGGACAGGGCGAACACTGAAGCTTTCTTT. The rearrangement links TRBV5-1 to TRBJ1-1; 8 bases map to TRBD1. The CDR3 contains 14 residues. The V segment lost 7 bases and the J segment 1 base; nucleotides outside the gene matches: 6. Germline V CDR1 and CDR2: SGHRS, YFSETQ.

In its sample, this clone was seen a few times. The rearrangement links TRBV5-8 to TRBJ1-2; TRBD1 might be the D (5 bases). V dropped 3 bases and J dropped 3 bases, with 18 bases sitting between them. Germline CDR1 and CDR2: SGHTS and YDEGEE. The CDR3 sequence is 16 residues long. In DNA, the CDR3 is TGTGCCAGCAGCTCGCCGGCTGGGGGGGTTCACTATGGCTACACCTTC. It encodes CASSSPAGGVHYGYTF.